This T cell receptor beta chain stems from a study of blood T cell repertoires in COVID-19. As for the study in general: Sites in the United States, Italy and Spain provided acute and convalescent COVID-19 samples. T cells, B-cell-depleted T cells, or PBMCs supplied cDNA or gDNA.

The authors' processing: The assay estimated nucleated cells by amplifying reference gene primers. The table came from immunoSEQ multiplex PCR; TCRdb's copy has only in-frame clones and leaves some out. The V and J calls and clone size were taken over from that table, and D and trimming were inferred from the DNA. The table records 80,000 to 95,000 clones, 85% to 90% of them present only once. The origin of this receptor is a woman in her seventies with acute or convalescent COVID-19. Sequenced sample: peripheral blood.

CDR3 amino acids: CASSDDRGLNYGYTF. CDR3 DNA: TGTGCCAGCAGTGACGACAGGGGGCTTAACTATGGCTACACCTTC. This chain connects TRBV28 to TRBJ1-2; 10 bases fit TRBD1. The CDR3 has 15 amino acids. CDR1 and CDR2 (germline): MDHEN, SYDVKM. Trimming at V came to 5 bases and at J to 1 base, leaving 4 bases not matched to a gene.